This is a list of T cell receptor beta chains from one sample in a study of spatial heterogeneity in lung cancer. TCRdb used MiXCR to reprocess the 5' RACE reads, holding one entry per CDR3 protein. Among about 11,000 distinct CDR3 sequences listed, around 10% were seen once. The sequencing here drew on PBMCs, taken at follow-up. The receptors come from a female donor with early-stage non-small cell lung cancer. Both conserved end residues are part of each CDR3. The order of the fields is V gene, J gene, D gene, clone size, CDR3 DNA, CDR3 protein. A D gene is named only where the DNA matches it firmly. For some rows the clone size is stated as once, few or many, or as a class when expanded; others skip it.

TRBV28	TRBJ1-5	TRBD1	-	TGTGCCAGCAGTTCAGACCCGAGCGTAAGCTTTACCGGGACAGGGGGCTCAAGCAATCAGCCCCAGCATTTT	CASSSDPSVSFTGTGGSSNQPQHF
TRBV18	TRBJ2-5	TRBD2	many	TGTGCCAGCTCACTCCAACGAGCTAGCGGGGTGGAGACCCAGTACTTC	CASSLQRASGVETQYF
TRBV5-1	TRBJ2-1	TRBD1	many	TGCGCCAGCAGCGGGGGGACAGGGGGCCCTTACAATGAGCAGTTCTTC	CASSGGTGGPYNEQFF
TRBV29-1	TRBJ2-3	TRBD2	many	TGCAGCGTTGTACTAGCGGACACAGATACGCAGTATTTT	CSVVLADTDTQYF
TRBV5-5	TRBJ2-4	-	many	TGTGCCAGCAGCATGACGGGTAGGGGAGGAAACATTCAGTACTTC	CASSMTGRGGNIQYF
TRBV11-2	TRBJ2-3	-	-	TGTGCCAGCAGCCTTGGACTTGGCACAGATACGCAGTATTTT	CASSLGLGTDTQYF
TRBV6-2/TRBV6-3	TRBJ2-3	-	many	TGTGCCAGCAGTTATAGGTGGGCAGATACGCAGTATTTT	CASSYRWADTQYF
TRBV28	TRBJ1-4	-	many	TGTGCCAGCAGTTCGGGTGTTAATGAAAAACTGTTTTTT	CASSSGVNEKLFF
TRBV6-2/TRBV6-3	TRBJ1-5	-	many	TGTGCCAGCAGGCCTCCCTCAGGGGCGAGGGGCAATCAGCCCCAGCATTTT	CASRPPSGARGNQPQHF
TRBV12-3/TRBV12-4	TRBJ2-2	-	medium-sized	TGTGCCAGCAGTTTATCGACCGGCCAGCCCGGGGAGCTGTTTTTT	CASSLSTGQPGELFF
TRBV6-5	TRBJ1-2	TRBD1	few	TGTGCCAGCAGTCCCACAGGGGGGTATGGCTACACCTTC	CASSPTGGYGYTF
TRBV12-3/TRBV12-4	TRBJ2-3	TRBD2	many	TGTGCCAGCAGTTGGGACGGACTAGCGGGCACAGATACGCAGTATTTT	CASSWDGLAGTDTQYF
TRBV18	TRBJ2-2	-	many	TGTGCCAGCTCTAATCGGGCCTTCGGGGAAGGTTTCACCGGGGAGCTGTTTTTT	CASSNRAFGEGFTGELFF
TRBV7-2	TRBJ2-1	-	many	TGTGCCAGCAGCTTTTGGACCTACAATGAGCAGTTCTTC	CASSFWTYNEQFF
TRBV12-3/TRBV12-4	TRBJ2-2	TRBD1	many	TGTGCCAGCAGTTTAGTCCCAGGGGGCTATTCCGGGGAGCTGTTTTTT	CASSLVPGGYSGELFF
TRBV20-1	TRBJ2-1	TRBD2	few	TGCAGTGCTAGGCAGGAGGGACTACCGGTCAATGAGCAGTTCTTC	CSARQEGLPVNEQFF
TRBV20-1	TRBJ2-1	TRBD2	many	TGCAGCTCACCCCTCGGGGGGTACAATGAGCAGTTCTTC	CSSPLGGYNEQFF
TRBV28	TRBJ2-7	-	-	TGTGCCAGCAGTCGAGGGACCCCCGGGGCCTACGAGCAGTACTTC	CASSRGTPGAYEQYF
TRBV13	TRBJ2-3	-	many	TGTGCCAGCAGCTTTAGGGGGGCGAACACAGATACGCAGTATTTT	CASSFRGANTDTQYF
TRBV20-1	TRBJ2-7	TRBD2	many	TGCAGTGCGCGGACTAGCGGGGGCGTTGAGCAGTACTTC	CSARTSGGVEQYF
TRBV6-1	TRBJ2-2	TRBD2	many	TGTGCCAGCAGTTTAACTAGCGGGACAAACACCGGGGAGCTGTTTTTT	CASSLTSGTNTGELFF
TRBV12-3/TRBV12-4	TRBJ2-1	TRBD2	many	TGTGCCAGCAGTTTAAGACTAGCGGCGAGCAATGAGCAGTTCTTC	CASSLRLAASNEQFF
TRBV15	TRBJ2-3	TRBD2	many	TGTGCCACCAGCACCGTAGCGGGAGGGCCAACAGATACGCAGTATTTT	CATSTVAGGPTDTQYF
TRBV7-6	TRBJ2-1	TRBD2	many	TGTGCCAGCAGCTTAGCGCCTAGCGGGGGAGTGGGTGAGCAGTTCTTC	CASSLAPSGGVGEQFF
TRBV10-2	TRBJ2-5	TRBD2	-	TGCGCCAGCAACCTAGCGGGGGGGCCCCGGGAGACCCAGTACTTC	CASNLAGGPRETQYF
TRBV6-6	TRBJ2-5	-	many	TGTGCCAGCAGTTACTCGGGGGGCACAATGGAGACCCAGTACTTC	CASSYSGGTMETQYF
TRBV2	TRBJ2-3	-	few	TGTGCCAGCAGTGAACGGGGGCGGGAGAGCACAGATACGCAGTATTTT	CASSERGRESTDTQYF
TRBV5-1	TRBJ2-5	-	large	TGCGCCAGCAGCTTGGAAATAGCGGTTCAAGAGACCCAGTACTTC	CASSLEIAVQETQYF
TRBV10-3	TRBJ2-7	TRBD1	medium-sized	TGTGCCATCAGTGAGTCGCATAGGGGGCGCGACGAGCAGTACTTC	CAISESHRGRDEQYF
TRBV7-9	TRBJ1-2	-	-	TGTGCCAGCAGCTTAGTCGGGGGGCCCTATGGCTACACCTTC	CASSLVGGPYGYTF
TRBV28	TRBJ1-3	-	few	TGTGCCAGCAGCTCCCCCGGGGGCTCTGGAAACACCATATATTTT	CASSSPGGSGNTIYF
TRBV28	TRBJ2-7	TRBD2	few	TGTGCCAGCAGCCCTAACCCTAGCGGAGTATACGAGCAGTACTTC	CASSPNPSGVYEQYF
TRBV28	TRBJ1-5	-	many	TGTGCCAGCAGTTTAGGGCAGGGAGGCATCTGGGGAGATCAGCCCCAGCATTTT	CASSLGQGGIWGDQPQHF
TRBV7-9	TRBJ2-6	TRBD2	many	TGTGCCAGCAGCTTAGAGAGGCTAGCGGGAGTCTCTGGGGCCAACGTCCTGACTTTC	CASSLERLAGVSGANVLTF
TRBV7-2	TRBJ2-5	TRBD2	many	TGTGCCAGCAGCTGGACTAGCGTGAACGGTCGGGAGACCCAGTACTTC	CASSWTSVNGRETQYF
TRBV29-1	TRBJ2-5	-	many	TGCAGCGTTGGGTTGGGGGAAGAGACCCAGTACTTC	CSVGLGEETQYF
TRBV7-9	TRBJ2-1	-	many	TGTGCCAGCACCCCAGATCCGAGGGATGCGTTCTTC	CASTPDPRDAFF
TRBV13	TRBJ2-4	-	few	TGTGCCAGCAGCCCGGATCGGGGGCGCGCCAAAAACATTCAGTACTTC	CASSPDRGRAKNIQYF
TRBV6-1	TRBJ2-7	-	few	TGTGCCAGCAGTAAAAAGTCCCAGGGAACTCCCTCCTACGAGCAGTACTTC	CASSKKSQGTPSYEQYF
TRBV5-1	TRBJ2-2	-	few	TGCGCCAGCAGCCTCTTGTCGGGCACCGGGGAGCTGTTTTTT	CASSLLSGTGELFF
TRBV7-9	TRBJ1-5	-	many	TGTGCCAGCAGCTTATGTCTCGGAGGGCGGTGCTCTCAGCCCCAGCATTTT	CASSLCLGGRCSQPQHF
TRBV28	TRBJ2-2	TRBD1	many	TGTGCCAGCAGAACTTCCACAGGGGGCGGCGGGGAGCTGTTTTTT	CASRTSTGGGGELFF
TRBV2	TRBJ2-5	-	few	TGTGCCAGAGGGACCGAACAAGAGACCCAGTACTTC	CARGTEQETQYF
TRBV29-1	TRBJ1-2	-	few	TGCAGCGTGCGCATGGACATGTATGGCTACACCTTC	CSVRMDMYGYTF
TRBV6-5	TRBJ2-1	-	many	TGTGCCAGCAGTTACGGACGGGCGAATGAGCAGTTCTTC	CASSYGRANEQFF